This T cell receptor (beta chain) stems from a study of molecular identifiers for immune sequencing clone quantification. General study points: Identical barcode-sharing TCR molecules could lead to underestimated sizes for highly expanded clones.

Sequencing libraries of naive CD8 cells derived from roughly 18,000 to 920,000 sorted cells with 10%, 30% or 50% RNA. Using a CD8+CD4-CCR7+CD45RA+ phenotype, naive CD8 T cells were sorted. It was with previously described methods and listed TCR primers that bulk TCR libraries were made. One entry per CDR3 protein results from TCRdb running MiXCR on the PCR reads. The repertoire includes about 500,000 distinct CDR3 sequences, 25% of them detected once, and under 0.8% sits in the top ten. This clonotype was counted between two and nine times. Its antigen is not identified. Trimming removed 8 bases from V and 6 bases from J, with 14 bases in between. From germline, CDR1 is LGHDT and CDR2 YNNKEL (reference sequence). The CDR3 is made up of 12 amino acids.

The rearrangement joins TRBV3-1 to TRBJ2-7, with D tentatively TRBD2 (5 bases). This receptor was taken from a human donor in good health. Some libraries in this study had Jurkat cell RNA spiked in. The sample was naive CD8+ T cells from blood, with Jurkat cell RNA spiked in. Subset in this sample: FACS-sorted CD8+CD4-CCR7+CD45RA+ naive T cells. CDR3 residues: CASGLARGEQYF. CDR3 nucleotides: TGTGCCAGCGGTCTAGCTCGTGGCGAGCAGTACTTC.